A selection of T cell receptor beta chains follows, all from one sample in a study of T cell responses to AZD1222 COVID-19 vaccine. TCRdb keeps only in-frame clones here, not all; method: immunoSEQ multiplex PCR. Among 95,000 to 150,000 clones listed, about nine tenths were seen once. Specimen: peripheral blood, collected on day 0 of AZD1222 vaccination. The source is an adult in good health. CDR3s include the opening cysteine and the closing phenylalanine or tryptophan. D genes are given only for firm matches. Some rows have no size entry. The others give once, few or many, or a class for an expanded clone.

>TRBJ1-1|TRBV19|once|-
CASSMWRGYMNTEAFF
TGTGCCAGTAGTATGTGGAGGGGTTACATGAACACTGAAGCTTTCTTT
>TRBJ1-1|TRBV10-3|-|TRBD1
CAIRSDRGTEAFF
TGTGCCATCAGATCCGACAGGGGCACTGAAGCTTTCTTT
>TRBJ2-7|TRBV7-8|once|TRBD1
CASSLQGAYEQYF
TGTGCCAGCAGCCTACAGGGGGCGTACGAGCAGTACTTC
>TRBJ2-3|TRBV6-2/TRBV6-3|-|-
CASSPLAGTDTQYF
TGTGCCAGCAGCCCACTGGCTGGCACAGATACGCAGTATTTT
>TRBJ1-4|TRBV7-9|few|TRBD1
CASSLQQGAKLFF
TGTGCCAGCAGCTTACAACAGGGGGCAAAACTGTTTTTT
>TRBJ1-5|TRBV19|few|-
CASSILWQGYSNQPQHF
TGTGCCAGTAGTATCCTATGGCAGGGCTATAGCAATCAGCCCCAGCATTTT
>TRBJ1-1|TRBV5-6|once|-
CASSRQEEAFF
TGTGCCAGCAGCCGACAGGAGGAAGCTTTCTTT
>TRBJ1-5|TRBV3-1/TRBV3-2|-|-
CASSQTIGAINQPQHF
TGTGCCAGCAGCCAAACCATAGGGGCTATCAATCAGCCCCAGCATTTT
>TRBJ1-1|TRBV19|-|-
CASSIGGLEAFF
TGTGCCAGTAGTATAGGAGGACTTGAAGCTTTCTTT
>TRBJ2-1|TRBV5-6|-|-
CASSKWDEQFF
TGTGCCAGCAGCAAGTGGGATGAGCAGTTCTTC
>TRBJ2-3|TRBV12-3/TRBV12-4|-|-
CASSARPQYF
TGTGCCAGCAGTGCCCGCCCGCAGTATTTT
>TRBJ1-5|TRBV29-1|-|TRBD1
CSVKTGDGQPQHF
TGCAGCGTCAAGACAGGGGACGGTCAGCCCCAGCATTTT
>TRBJ2-3|TRBV19|few|-
CASSHRESTDTQYF
TGTGCCAGTAGCCACAGGGAAAGCACAGATACGCAGTATTTT
>TRBJ2-1|TRBV3-1/TRBV3-2|-|-
CASSQEQDRGGEQFF
TGTGCCAGCAGCCAAGAGCAAGACAGGGGAGGGGAGCAGTTCTTC
>TRBJ1-2|TRBV27|-|-
CASSPLGSYGYTF
TGTGCCAGCAGTCCCTTAGGGTCCTATGGCTACACCTTC
>TRBJ1-3|TRBV9|-|-
CASSVSSSGNTIYF
TGTGCCAGCAGCGTGAGTAGCTCTGGAAACACCATATATTTT
>TRBJ2-5|TRBV15|few|-
CATSLPGGGRETQYF
TGTGCCACCAGCCTCCCGGGCGGAGGAAGGGAGACCCAGTACTTC
>TRBJ1-2|TRBV6-4|-|-
CASSDSGAHNYGYTF
TGTGCCAGCAGTGACTCGGGGGCACATAACTATGGCTACACCTTC
>TRBJ2-3|TRBV24-1|-|-
CATSDLQLGPDTQYF
TGTGCCACCAGTGATTTGCAATTGGGGCCAGATACGCAGTATTTT
>TRBJ2-1|TRBV5-4|-|-
CASRRTSDNEQFF
TGTGCCAGCAGACGGACGTCTGACAATGAGCAGTTCTTC
>TRBJ1-2|TRBV12-5|-|-
CASENPGRSYGYTF
TGTGCTAGTGAGAATCCGGGGAGATCTTATGGCTACACCTTC
>TRBJ2-3|TRBV11-3|-|-
CASSLHGGTDTQYF
TGTGCCAGCAGCCTTCACGGGGGCACAGATACGCAGTATTTT
>TRBJ1-4|TRBV15|-|-
CATSRVRGTGEKLFF
TGTGCCACCAGCAGAGTACGGGGGACGGGTGAAAAACTGTTTTTT
>TRBJ2-3|TRBV7-3|-|TRBD2
CASSPRLAGGRDTQYF
TGTGCCAGCAGCCCCCGACTAGCGGGAGGGCGAGATACGCAGTATTTT
>TRBJ2-7|TRBV11-3|-|-
CASSLDGNSYEQYF
TGTGCCAGCAGCTTAGACGGTAACTCCTACGAGCAGTACTTC
>TRBJ1-6|TRBV6-1|-|-
CASSEMTVLVALHF
TGTGCCAGCAGTGAAATGACGGTCCTGGTGGCCCTCCACTTT
>TRBJ1-2|TRBV28|-|-
CASSLRIGLGVGGDYGYTF
TGTGCCAGCAGCCTTAGAATCGGACTTGGAGTGGGGGGCGACTATGGCTACACCTTC